This paragraph reports one T cell receptor beta chain. Its matching antigen is unknown. This CDR3 has 18 amino acids. Germline V gene data show CDR1 as SGHRS and CDR2 as YFSETQ. The sample belongs to a study of CXCR3-negative and CXCR3-positive naive CD8 T cells. The study, taken as a whole, reports: For the naive subsets, surface CD5 was similar, and TCR strength was inferred from TRB CDR3 properties. Hydrophobicity of TRB CDR3s was greater in CXCR3-positive naive cells than in CXCR3-negative naive cells. Once cells were cryopreserved, CXCR3 expression went down partly, and most assays used fresh PBMCs.

Naive CD8+ T cells had a CD45RO-CCR7+CD27+CD95- phenotype. cDNA libraries for TRB were generated by 5' RACE incorporating UMI labels. TCRdb reprocessed the 5' RACE reads and keeps a single row for each CDR3 protein, giving no DNA. This sample lists around 60,000 distinct CDR3 sequences; its ten largest clones have about 0.78%. Sequencing input: naive CXCR3+ CD8+ T cells from blood. This sample's subset: CD45RO-CCR7+CD27+CD95- naive CD8+ T cells expressing CXCR3 (TNR3+). The TCR sequence derives from a human donor in good health. Some clones in this sample may be carry-over from other donors' samples. V gene TRBV5-1 combines with J gene TRBJ2-1; TCRdb picks TRBD1, but there is no DNA to check that call. This CDR3 reads CASSFHPPGQGTADEQFF.